This T cell receptor (beta chain) stems from a study of PD-L1 blockade in urothelial cancer. Study outcomes and limitations: Lower than median blood TCR clonality before treatment predicted better survival.

Concerning this clone itself: Its antigen is unidentified.

Produced via immunoSEQ multiplex PCR; TCRdb's table is partial and in-frame only. Of around 100,000 clones listed, around 93% are singletons. The time point denotes: peripheral blood 6 weeks after treatment start. This material consisted of PBMCs, taken around atezolizumab (anti-PD-L1) treatment. The clonotype was recovered from a man between 60 and 70 years old with urothelial cancer.

CDR3 residues: CASRTWVAGFDIQYF. Here the CDR3 DNA reads TGTGCCAGCAGAACTTGGGTTGCAGGGTTCGACATTCAGTACTTC. V is TRBV6-5 and J is TRBJ2-4; weak D call: TRBD1 (5 bases). CDR1 is MNHEY, CDR2 SVGAGI, per germline. The CDR3 runs 15 residues. The V and J ends lost 6 bases and 8 bases respectively, with 20 bases between them.